This TCR beta chain appears in the sequencing data of a study of control samples from healthy donors and cancer patients. The junction had 2 bases not matched to a gene; V was cut back by 4 bases and J by 1 base. CDR1 is SNHLY and CDR2 is FYNNEI in the germline V gene. The CDR3 is 15 residues long. Generated by immunoSEQ multiplex PCR, the TCRdb table keeps only in-frame clones and is missing some. The sample holds around 180,000 clones, around 90% seen once. Sequencing was carried out using blood. This chain links TRBV2 with TRBJ1-4, with 8 bases identical to TRBD1. The TCR comes from a woman in her twenties or thirties in good health. CDR3 region: CASSATGGTNEKLFF. CDR3 coding DNA: TGTGCCAGCAGTGCCACAGGGGGAACTAATGAAAAACTGTTTTTT.